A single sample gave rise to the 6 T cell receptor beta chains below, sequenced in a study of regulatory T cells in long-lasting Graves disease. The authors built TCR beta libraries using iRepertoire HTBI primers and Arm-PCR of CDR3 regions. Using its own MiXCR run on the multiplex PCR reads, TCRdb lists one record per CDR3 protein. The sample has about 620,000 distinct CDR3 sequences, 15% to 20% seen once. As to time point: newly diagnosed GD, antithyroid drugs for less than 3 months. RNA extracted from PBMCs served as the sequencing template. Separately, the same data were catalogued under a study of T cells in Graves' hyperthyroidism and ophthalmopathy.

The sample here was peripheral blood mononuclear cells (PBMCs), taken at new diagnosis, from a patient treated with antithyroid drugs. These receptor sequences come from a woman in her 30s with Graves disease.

The CDR3 nucleotides read TGTGCCAGCAGTTCCCCTGGACAGGGCACCTACGAGCAGTACTTC. Its translation is CASSSPGQGTYEQYF. The chain employs TRBV28 and TRBJ2-7; 8 bases map to TRBD1. The ends lost 4 bases at V and 2 bases at J; junction bases unmatched: 7. Germline V gene data show CDR1 as MDHEN and CDR2 as SYDVKM. The CDR3 is made up of 15 amino acids.

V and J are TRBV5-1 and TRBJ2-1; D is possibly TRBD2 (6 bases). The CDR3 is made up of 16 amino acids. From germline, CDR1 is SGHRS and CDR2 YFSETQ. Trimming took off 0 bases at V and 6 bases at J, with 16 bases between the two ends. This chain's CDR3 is CASSLGAGSGLNEQFF. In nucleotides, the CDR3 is TGCGCCAGCAGCTTGGGGGCCGGGAGCGGACTCAATGAGCAGTTCTTC.

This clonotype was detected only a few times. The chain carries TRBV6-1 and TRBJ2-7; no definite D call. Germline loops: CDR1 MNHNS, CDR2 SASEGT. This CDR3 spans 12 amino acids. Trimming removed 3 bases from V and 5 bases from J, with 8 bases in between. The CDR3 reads CASSDARNEQYF. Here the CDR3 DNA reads TGTGCCAGCAGTGACGCCCGAAACGAGCAGTACTTC.

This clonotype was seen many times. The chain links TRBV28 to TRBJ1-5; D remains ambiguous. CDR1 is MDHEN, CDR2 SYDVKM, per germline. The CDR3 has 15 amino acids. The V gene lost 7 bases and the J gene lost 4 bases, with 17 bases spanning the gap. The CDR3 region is CASTPAKGPNQPQHF. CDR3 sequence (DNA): TGTGCCAGCACCCCTGCGAAGGGTCCAAATCAGCCCCAGCATTTT.

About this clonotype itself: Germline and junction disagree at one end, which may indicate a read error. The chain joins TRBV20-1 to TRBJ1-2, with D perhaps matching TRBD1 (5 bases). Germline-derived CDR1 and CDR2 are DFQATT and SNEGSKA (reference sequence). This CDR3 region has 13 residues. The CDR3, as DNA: TGCAGTGCTAGGGGGGACCGTAACTATGGCCACACCTTC. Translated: CSARGDRNYGHTF.

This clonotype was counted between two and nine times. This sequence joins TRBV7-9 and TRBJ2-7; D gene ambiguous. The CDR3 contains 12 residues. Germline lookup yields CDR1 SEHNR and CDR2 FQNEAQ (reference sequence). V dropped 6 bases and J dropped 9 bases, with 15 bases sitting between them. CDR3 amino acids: CASSYDWRGQYF. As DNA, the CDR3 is TGTGCCAGCAGTTATGACTGGCGCGGGCAGTACTTC.